This T cell receptor (beta chain) came from a study of control samples from healthy donors and cancer patients. This CDR3 is built from 14 residues. From germline, CDR1 is SGHNT and CDR2 YENEEA. V gave up 1 base and J gave up 8 bases; unmatched junction bases: 3. Produced via immunoSEQ multiplex PCR; TCRdb's table is partial and in-frame only. The table records roughly 120,000 clones, about 91% of them present only once. This receptor was obtained from a man in his forties or fifties in good health. Material: blood. V gene TRBV11-3 combines with J gene TRBJ2-1; the match to TRBD2 covers 9 bases. In nucleotides, the CDR3 is TGTGCCAGCAGCTTAGGCGGGGGGGCCTATGAGCAGTTCTTC. Amino acids: CASSLGGGAYEQFF.